One and the same sample provided the 9 T cell receptor beta chains below, sequenced in a study of blood T cell repertoires in COVID-19. Data came from immunoSEQ multiplex PCR; TCRdb stores just in-frame clones and leaves some out. The data contain 290,000 or so clones, around 90% of them singletons. The sequenced material came from PBMCs or T cells enriched from blood (not recorded which). Every receptor here comes from a young woman with acute COVID-19.

The genes are TRBV4-1 and TRBJ1-2, with 8 bases that match TRBD1. Per germline, CDR1 MGHRA and CDR2 YSYEKL. V lost 0 bases and J lost 0; bases outside the gene matches: 6. The CDR3 spans 17 residues. The CDR3, as DNA: TGCGCCAGCAGCCAAGAGCCGGGACAGGACGCTAACTATGGCTACACCTTC. Encoded protein: CASSQEPGQDANYGYTF.

The chain joins TRBV11-2 to TRBJ2-2, with D maybe TRBD1 (5 bases). There are 15 residues in the CDR3. Germline-derived CDR1 and CDR2 are SGHAT and FQNNGV. V lost 5 bases and J lost 2, with 12 bases in between. CDR3 sequence: CASSPLWGNTGELFF. The CDR3 DNA reads as TGTGCCAGCAGCCCGTTGTGGGGCAACACCGGGGAGCTGTTTTTT.

The chain couples TRBV5-4 to TRBJ2-3, with TRBD2 identical over 12 bases. V shed 3 bases, J shed 6 bases, and the junction held 8 bases outside the gene matches. The CDR3 has 16 residues. Germline CDR1 SGHNT, CDR2 YYREEE (reference sequence). The CDR3 here is CASSWRLAGELDTQYF. The CDR3 DNA sequence: TGTGCCAGCAGCTGGAGACTAGCGGGGGAGTTGGATACGCAGTATTTT. Complete variable domain (other parts from reference TRBV5-4 and TRBJ2-3): ETGVTQSPTHLIKTRGQQVTLRCSSQSGHNTVSWYQQALGQGPQFIFQYYREEENGRGNFPPRFSGLQFPNYSSELNVNALELDDSALYLCASSWRLAGELDTQYFGPGTRLTVL.

The rearrangement links TRBV9 to TRBJ2-5; D may be TRBD2 (5 bases). Looked up from germline, CDR1 is SGDLS and CDR2 is YYNGEE. The CDR3 is made up of 14 amino acids. V lost 0 bases to trimming and J lost 2 bases, with 8 bases between them. CDR3: CASSVGQRQETQYF. The DNA of the CDR3 is TGTGCCAGCAGCGTAGGCCAGCGGCAAGAGACCCAGTACTTC.

This chain connects TRBV29-1 to TRBJ2-7; 7 bases agree with TRBD2. CDR3 size: 14 residues. The trim removed 4 bases at V and 6 bases at J, leaving 12 bases unmatched. The germline CDR1 and CDR2 sequences are SQVTM and ANQGSEA. In DNA form, the CDR3 reads TGCAGCGTTGTGGGGCGGGAGAGACCCCTCGAGCAGTACTTC. Its protein product is CSVVGRERPLEQYF.

V usage is TRBV6-1 and J usage is TRBJ2-1; D is unresolved. The ends were cut back, 2 bases at V and 0 bases at J, with 8 bases in the middle. The CDR3 is 15 amino acids. Germline values: CDR1 MNHNS, CDR2 SASEGT. CDR3 protein: CASSEFTDSYNEQFF. The CDR3 DNA reads as TGTGCCAGCAGTGAATTTACAGACTCCTACAATGAGCAGTTCTTC.

The chain joins TRBV7-9 to TRBJ1-1; D gene ambiguous. CDR3 length: 14 residues. The V end was cut by 0 bases, the J end by 3 bases, with 8 bases between. The germline V gene encodes CDR1 SEHNR and CDR2 FQNEAQ (reference sequence). CDR3 sequence reads: CASSLAGSHTEAFF. The DNA for the CDR3 is TGTGCCAGCAGCTTAGCCGGGAGTCACACTGAAGCTTTCTTT.

The gene calls are TRBV19 and TRBJ2-3, with a tentative D call TRBD2 (5 bases). From germline, CDR1 is LNHDA and CDR2 SQIVND (reference sequence). The CDR3 consists of 17 residues. V lost 3 bases and J 6 bases, leaving 22 bases between the germline ends. DNA of the CDR3: TGTGCCAGTAGTATGATCCGGGATGTCCGGCACCAGGATACGCAGTATTTT. This translates into CASSMIRDVRHQDTQYF.

This chain connects TRBV27 to TRBJ2-3, with 8 bases matching TRBD2. CDR3 size: 15 residues. The V segment lost 5 bases and the J segment 6 bases; nucleotides outside the gene matches: 10. Germline-derived CDR1 and CDR2 are MNHEY and SMNVEV (reference sequence). DNA for the CDR3: TGTGCCAGCAGTCCTTGGACTAGCCCCGCGGATACGCAGTATTTT. This translates into CASSPWTSPADTQYF.